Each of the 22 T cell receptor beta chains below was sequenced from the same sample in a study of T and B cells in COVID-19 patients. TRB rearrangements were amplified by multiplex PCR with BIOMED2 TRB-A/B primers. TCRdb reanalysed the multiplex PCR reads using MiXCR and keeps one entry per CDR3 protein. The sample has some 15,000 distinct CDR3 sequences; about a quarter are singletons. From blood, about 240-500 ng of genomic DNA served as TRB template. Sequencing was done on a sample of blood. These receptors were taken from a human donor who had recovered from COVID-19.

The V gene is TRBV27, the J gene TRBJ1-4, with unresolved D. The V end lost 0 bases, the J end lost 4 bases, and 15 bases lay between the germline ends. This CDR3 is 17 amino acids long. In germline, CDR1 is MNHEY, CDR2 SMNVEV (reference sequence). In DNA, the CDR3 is TGTGCCAGCAGTTTATCGGGCGGAGGGCGGCTTAATGAAAAACTGTTTTTT. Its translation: CASSLSGGGRLNEKLFF.

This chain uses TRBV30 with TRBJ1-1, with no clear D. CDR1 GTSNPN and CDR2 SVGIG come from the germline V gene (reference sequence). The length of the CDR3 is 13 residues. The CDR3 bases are TGTGCTGTCCAACACCGCCTCTTCACTGAAGCTTTCTTT. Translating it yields CAVQHRLFTEAFF.

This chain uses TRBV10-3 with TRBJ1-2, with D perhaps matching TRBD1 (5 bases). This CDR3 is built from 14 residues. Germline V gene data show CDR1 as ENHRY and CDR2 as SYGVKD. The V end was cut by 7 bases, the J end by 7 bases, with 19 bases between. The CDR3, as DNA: TGTGCCATCAAAGGGACTTCACAAGAGGGTGGCTACACCTTC. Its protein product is CAIKGTSQEGGYTF.

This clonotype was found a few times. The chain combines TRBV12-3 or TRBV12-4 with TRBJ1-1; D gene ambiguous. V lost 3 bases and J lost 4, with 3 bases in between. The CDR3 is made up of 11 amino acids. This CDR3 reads CASSFSTEAFF. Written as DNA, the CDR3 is TGTGCCAGCAGTTTCTCCACTGAAGCTTTCTTT.

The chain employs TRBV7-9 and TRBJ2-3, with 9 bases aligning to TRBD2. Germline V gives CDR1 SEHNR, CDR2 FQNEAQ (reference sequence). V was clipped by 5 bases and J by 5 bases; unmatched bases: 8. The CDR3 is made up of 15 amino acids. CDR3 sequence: CASSLRGLAIDTQYF. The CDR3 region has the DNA TGTGCCAGCAGCCTTCGGGGACTAGCTATAGATACGCAGTATTTT.

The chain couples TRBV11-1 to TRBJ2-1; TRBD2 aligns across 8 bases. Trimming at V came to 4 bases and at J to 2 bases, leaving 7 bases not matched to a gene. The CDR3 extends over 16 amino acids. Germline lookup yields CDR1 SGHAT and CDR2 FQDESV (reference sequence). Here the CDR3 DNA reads TGTGCCAGCAGCTCCCAACCGGGGGGGACCTACAATGAGCAGTTCTTC. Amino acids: CASSSQPGGTYNEQFF.

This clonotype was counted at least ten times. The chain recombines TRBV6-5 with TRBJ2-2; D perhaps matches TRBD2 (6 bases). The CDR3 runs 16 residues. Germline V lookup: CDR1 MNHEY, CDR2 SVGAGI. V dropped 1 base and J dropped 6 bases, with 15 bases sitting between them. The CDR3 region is CASSYYAGLASGELFF. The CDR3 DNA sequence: TGTGCCAGCAGTTACTACGCAGGGCTAGCGTCCGGGGAGCTGTTTTTT.

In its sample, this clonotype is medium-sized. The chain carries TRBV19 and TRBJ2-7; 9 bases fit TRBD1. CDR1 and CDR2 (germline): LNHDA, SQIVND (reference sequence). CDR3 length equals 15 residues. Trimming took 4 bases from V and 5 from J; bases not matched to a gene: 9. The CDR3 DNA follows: TGTGCCAGTAGTAGGACCCAAGGGACAGGGAACGAGCAGTACTTC. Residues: CASSRTQGTGNEQYF.

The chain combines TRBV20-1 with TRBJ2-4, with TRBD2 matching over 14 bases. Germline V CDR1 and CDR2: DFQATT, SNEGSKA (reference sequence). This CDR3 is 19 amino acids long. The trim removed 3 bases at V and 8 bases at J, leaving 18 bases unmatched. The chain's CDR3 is CSARMLGLAGVGRIDIQYF. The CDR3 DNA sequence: TGCAGTGCTAGGATGTTGGGACTAGCGGGGGTGGGCAGGATAGACATTCAGTACTTC.

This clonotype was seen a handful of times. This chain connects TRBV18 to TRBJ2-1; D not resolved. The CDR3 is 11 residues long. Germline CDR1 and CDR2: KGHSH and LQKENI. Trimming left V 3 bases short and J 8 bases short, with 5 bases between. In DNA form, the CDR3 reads TGTGCCAGCTCACCCTTCGATGAGCAGTTCTTC. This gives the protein CASSPFDEQFF.

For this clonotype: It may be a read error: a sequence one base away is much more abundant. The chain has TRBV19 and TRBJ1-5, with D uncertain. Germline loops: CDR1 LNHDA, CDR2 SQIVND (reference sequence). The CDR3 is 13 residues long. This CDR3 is CASSIVRNQPRHF. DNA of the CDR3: TGTGCCAGTAGTATAGTGCGAAATCAGCCCCGGCATTTT.

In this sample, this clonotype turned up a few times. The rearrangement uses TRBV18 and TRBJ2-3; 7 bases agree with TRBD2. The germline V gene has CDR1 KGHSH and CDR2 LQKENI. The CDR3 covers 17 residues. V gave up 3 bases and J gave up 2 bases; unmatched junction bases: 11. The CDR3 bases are TGTGCCAGCTCACCGCTTTCTAGCGGTATAGACACAGATACGCAGTATTTT. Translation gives CASSPLSSGIDTDTQYF.

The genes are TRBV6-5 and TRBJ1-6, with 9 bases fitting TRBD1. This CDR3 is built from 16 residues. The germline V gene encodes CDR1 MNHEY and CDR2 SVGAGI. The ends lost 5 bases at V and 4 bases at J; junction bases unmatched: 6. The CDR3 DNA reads TGTGCCAGCAGTGATACAGGGGGCGAGTATAATTCACCCCTCCACTTT. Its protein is CASSDTGGEYNSPLHF.

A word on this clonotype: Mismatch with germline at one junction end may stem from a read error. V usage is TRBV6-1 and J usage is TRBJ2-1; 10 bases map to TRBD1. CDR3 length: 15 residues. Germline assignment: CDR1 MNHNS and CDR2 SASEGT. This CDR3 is CARSVYRDRGNEQFF. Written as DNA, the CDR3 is TGTGCCAGAAGTGTTTATCGGGACAGGGGCAATGAGCAGTTCTTC.

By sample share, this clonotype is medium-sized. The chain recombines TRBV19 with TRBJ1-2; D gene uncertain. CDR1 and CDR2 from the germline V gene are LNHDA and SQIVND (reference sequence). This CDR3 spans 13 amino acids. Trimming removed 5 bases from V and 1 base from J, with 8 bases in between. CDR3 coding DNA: TGTGCCAGTAGTCTTAACAGTAACTATGGCTACACCTTC. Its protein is CASSLNSNYGYTF.

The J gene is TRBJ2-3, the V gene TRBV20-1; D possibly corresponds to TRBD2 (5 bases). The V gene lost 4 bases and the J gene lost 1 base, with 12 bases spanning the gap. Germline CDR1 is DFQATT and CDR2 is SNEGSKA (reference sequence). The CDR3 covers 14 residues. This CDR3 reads CSAMPRRGTDTQYF. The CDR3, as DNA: TGCAGTGCTATGCCGCGGCGGGGCACAGATACGCAGTATTTT.

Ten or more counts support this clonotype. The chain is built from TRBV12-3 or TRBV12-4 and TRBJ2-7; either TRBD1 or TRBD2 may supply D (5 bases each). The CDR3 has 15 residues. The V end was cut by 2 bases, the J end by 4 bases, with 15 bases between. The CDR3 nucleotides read TGTGCCAGCAGTTTATCGGGCAGGTGGGGGTACGAGCAGTACTTC. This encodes CASSLSGRWGYEQYF.

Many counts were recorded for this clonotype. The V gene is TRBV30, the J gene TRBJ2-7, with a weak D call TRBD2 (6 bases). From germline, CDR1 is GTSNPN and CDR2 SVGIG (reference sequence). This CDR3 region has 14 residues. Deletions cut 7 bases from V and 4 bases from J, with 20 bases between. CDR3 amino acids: CASSAGRRGYEQYF. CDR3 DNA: TGTGCCTCTTCAGCGGGCCGGCGCGGGTACGAGCAGTACTTC.

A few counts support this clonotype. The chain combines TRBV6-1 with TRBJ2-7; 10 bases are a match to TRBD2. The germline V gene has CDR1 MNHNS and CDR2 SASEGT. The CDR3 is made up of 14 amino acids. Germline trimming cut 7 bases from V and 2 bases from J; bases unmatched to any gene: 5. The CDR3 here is CASNLAGGPYEQYF. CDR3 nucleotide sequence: TGTGCCAGCAACTTAGCGGGGGGCCCCTACGAGCAGTACTTC.

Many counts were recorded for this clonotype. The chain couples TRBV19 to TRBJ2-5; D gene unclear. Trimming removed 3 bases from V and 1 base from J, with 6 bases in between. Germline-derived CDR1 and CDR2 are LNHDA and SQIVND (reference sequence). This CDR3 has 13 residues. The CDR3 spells CASSIVSQETQYF. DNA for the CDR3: TGTGCCAGTAGTATTGTCAGCCAAGAGACCCAGTACTTC.

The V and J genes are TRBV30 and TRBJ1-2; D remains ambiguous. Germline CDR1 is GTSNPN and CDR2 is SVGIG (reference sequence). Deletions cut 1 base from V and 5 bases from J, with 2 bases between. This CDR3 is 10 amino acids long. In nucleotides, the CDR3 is TGTGCCTGGAGTGGTTATGGCTACACCTTC. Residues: CAWSGYGYTF. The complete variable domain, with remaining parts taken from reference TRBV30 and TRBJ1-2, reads SQTIHQWPATLVQPVGSPLSLECTVEGTSNPNLYWYRQAAGRGLQLLFYSVGIGQISSEVPQNLSASRPQDRQFILSSKKLLLSDSGFYLCAWSGYGYTFGSGTRLTVV.

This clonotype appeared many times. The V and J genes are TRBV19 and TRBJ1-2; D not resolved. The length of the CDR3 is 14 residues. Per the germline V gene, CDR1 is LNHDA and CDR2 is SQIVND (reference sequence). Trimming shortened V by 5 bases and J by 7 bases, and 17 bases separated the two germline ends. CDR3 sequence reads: CASSSGPASGGYTF. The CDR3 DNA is TGTGCCAGTAGTTCCGGACCGGCTAGTGGTGGCTACACCTTC.